The T cell receptor (beta chain) described here comes from a study of chemoradiotherapy in HPV16-positive cancers. CDR1 SGHDT and CDR2 YYEEEE come from the germline V gene. The CDR3 has 16 amino acids. Trimming left V 0 bases short and J 5 bases short, with 17 bases between. Study observations and caveats: Non-HPV-specific T cells did not expand in tumors during treatment, whereas candidate HPV-specific clones and E7-related motifs did.

Libraries were prepared by immunoSEQ multiplex PCR; TCRdb keeps only in-frame clonotypes and omits some of them. The sample gives about 11,000 clones, roughly 70% of which show up once; 6% to 8.5% is in the top ten. Turning to this clone: The target antigen is unknown.

The sequence was obtained from a human donor with HPV-associated anogenital cancer. The rearrangement links TRBV5-6 to TRBJ1-1, with TRBD1 as a possible D gene (6 bases). This specimen was acquired from a patient who underwent chemoradiotherapy. The CDR3 DNA reads as TGTGCCAGCAGCTTGGATTGGGCAGGGGTTGGGACTGAAGCTTTCTTT. Translated, it gives CASSLDWAGVGTEAFF.